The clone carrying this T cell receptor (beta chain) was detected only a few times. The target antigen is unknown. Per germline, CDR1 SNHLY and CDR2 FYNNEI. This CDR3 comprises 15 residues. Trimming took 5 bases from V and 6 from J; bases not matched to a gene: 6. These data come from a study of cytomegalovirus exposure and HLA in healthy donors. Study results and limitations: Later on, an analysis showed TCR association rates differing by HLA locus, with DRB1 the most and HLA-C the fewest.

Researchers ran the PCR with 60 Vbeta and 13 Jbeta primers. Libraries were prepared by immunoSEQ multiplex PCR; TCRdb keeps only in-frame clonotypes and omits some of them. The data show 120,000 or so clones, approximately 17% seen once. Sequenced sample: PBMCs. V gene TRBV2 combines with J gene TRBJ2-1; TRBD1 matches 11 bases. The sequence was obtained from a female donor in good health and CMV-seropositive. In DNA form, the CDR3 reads TGTGCCAGCAGTCAGGGACAGGGGGTTGTCAATGAGCAGTTCTTC. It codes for CASSQGQGVVNEQFF. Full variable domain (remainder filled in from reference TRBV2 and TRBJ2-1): EPEVTQTPSHQVTQMGQEVILRCVPISNHLYFYWYRQILGQKVEFLVSFYNNEISEKSEIFDDQFSVERPDGSNFTLKIRSTKLEDSAMYFCASSQGQGVVNEQFFGPGTRLTVL.